This TCR beta chain appears in the sequencing data of a study of cytomegalovirus exposure and HLA in healthy donors. CDR1 is SNHLY, CDR2 FYNNEI, per germline. The CDR3 extends over 15 amino acids. The ends lost 5 bases at V and 4 bases at J; junction bases unmatched: 8. It was with 60 Vbeta and 13 Jbeta primers that the PCR ran. Clones were sequenced by immunoSEQ multiplex PCR, and TCRdb holds only the in-frame ones, with some missing. The sample consists of roughly 130,000 clones, roughly 84% of them appearing once. The study, taken as a whole, reports: Among TCR sequences, most were rare, though some public TCRs appeared in many donors. What was likely a sequencing artifact was a cluster of highly shared sequence variants. When analyzed later, a missense DCLRE1C variant was found to be linked to TCR beta V- and J-gene trimming.

Concerning this clone: Antigen unknown.

At sampling all donors were nominally healthy, likely with unrecorded immune exposures. V and J are TRBV2 and TRBJ2-5, with TRBD1 identical over 9 bases. The TCR originated in a woman aged 18-29 years in good health and CMV-seropositive. The specimen sequenced was PBMCs. CDR3 amino acids: CASSNRDRARETQYF. As DNA, the CDR3 is TGTGCCAGCAGTAATCGGGACAGGGCACGAGAGACCCAGTACTTC.